The T cell receptor beta chain described here comes from a study of T-cell memory formation after mild COVID-19. In the case of this clonotype: The target antigen is unknown.

TCRdb reprocessed the 5' RACE reads with MiXCR, giving one entry per CDR3 protein. The sample shows more than 100,000 distinct CDR3 sequences, about a sixth of them seen only once. CDR1 is SGHTA and CDR2 is FQGNSA in the germline V gene. After removal of 0 bases from V and 5 bases from J, the junction contained 6 bases not matched to a gene. The CDR3 runs to 15 residues. Regarding the study as a whole: SARS-CoV-2 specificity was not confirmed for second-wave clones peaking on day 37. CM and EM subsets held most contracting CD4+ clones; EMRA held CD8+ ones. CD4/CD8 balance held among clones contracting day 15 to 85, and later expanders leaned CD4+.

The origin of this receptor is a man between 18 and 35 years old who had mild COVID-19 (a few samples of this study predate the infection). Cell type and time point are not known. This chain connects TRBV7-2 to TRBJ1-2; the match to TRBD1 covers 7 bases. Sequencing was done on a sample of PBMCs or a T cell subset sorted from them (not recorded which). The CDR3 nucleotides read TGTGCCAGCAGCTTAGCGGGGTCAGGGGGGTATGGCTACACCTTC. Residues: CASSLAGSGGYGYTF.